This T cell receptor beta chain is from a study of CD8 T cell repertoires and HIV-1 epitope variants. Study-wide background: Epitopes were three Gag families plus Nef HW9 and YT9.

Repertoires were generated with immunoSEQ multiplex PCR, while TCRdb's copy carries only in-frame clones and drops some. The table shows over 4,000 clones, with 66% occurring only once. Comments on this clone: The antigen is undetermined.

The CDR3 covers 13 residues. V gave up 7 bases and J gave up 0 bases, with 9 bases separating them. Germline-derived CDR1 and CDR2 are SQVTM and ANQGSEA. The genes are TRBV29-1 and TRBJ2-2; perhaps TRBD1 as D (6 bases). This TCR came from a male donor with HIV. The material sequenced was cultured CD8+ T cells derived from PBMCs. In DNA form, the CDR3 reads TGCAGCGCGGACAGACCGAACACCGGGGAGCTGTTTTTT. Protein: CSADRPNTGELFF.